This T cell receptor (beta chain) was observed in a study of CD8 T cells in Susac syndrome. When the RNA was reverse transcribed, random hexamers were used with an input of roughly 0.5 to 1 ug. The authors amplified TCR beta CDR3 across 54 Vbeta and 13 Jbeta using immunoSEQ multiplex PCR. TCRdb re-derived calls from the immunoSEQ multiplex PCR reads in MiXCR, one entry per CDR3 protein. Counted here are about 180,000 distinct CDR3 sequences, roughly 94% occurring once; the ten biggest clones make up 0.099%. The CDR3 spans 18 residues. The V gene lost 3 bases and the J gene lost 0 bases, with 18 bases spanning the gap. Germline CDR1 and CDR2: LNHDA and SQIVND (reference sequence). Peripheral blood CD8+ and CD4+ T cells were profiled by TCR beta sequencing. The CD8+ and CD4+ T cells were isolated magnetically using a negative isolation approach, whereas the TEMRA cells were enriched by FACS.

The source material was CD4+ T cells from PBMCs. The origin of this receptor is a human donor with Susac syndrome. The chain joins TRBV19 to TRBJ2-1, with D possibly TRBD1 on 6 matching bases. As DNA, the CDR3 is TGTGCCAGTAGTATGGGTAGGGGGACCGCCAGCTCCTACAATGAGCAGTTCTTC. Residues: CASSMGRGTASSYNEQFF.